This TCR beta chain originates from a study of identical twins. A universal primer site was created by template switching, with the cDNA bearing unique molecular identifiers. From the 5' RACE reads, TCRdb called clonotypes with MiXCR, one entry per CDR3 protein. Seen here are about 550,000 distinct CDR3 sequences, around 20% observed once, and the top ten hold around 0.47%. Study outcomes and limitations: Zero-insertion analyses could be partly confounded by invariant MAIT and iNKT cells. Excess sharing between twins was weaker in beta out-of-frame sequences.

This clonotype was counted a few times. Antigen specificity is unknown. Healthy Caucasians, and only they, were the donors. A further study also used this sample, focusing on yellow fever vaccine responses in identical twins.

Sequencing was done on a sample of CD4+ T cells sorted from blood. This receptor was taken from a woman younger than 30 in good health.

CDR3 protein: CAINRDGNKDNSPLHF. The CDR3 region has the DNA TGTGCCATCAACCGGGACGGTAATAAGGATAATTCACCCCTCCACTTT. The chain employs TRBV10-3 and TRBJ1-6; possible D gene TRBD1, 5 bases. The CDR3 totals 16 residues. The germline CDR1 and CDR2 sequences are ENHRY and SYGVKD. Trimming removed 7 bases from V and 5 bases from J, with 18 bases in between.